This TCR beta chain was obtained from a study of PD-1 blockade in classical Hodgkin lymphoma. V dropped 0 bases and J dropped 7; count of bases not matched to a gene: 2. Germline V CDR1 and CDR2: SEHNR, FQNEAQ (reference sequence). This CDR3 is built from 13 residues. On this clone itself: Its antigen is not known.

Specified time point: cycle 4 day 1 (C4D1), after less than 7 weeks of nivolumab. Relapses following autologous stem cell transplantation were seen in all patients, with brentuximab vedotin exposure varying. Overall study findings and caveats: When set against healthy donors, newly diagnosed patients were reported to show lower baseline TCR diversity. By C4D1, diversity of CD4+ TCRs had risen significantly, whereas that of CD8+ TCRs had not.

The repertoire was sequenced with immunoSEQ multiplex PCR; TCRdb's copy has only in-frame clones and lacks some. This sample yields roughly 50,000 clones, of which 85% to 90% are seen a single time; 14% belongs to the top ten. The chain carries TRBV7-9 and TRBJ1-2; 7 nucleotides match TRBD1. This TCR was recovered from a human donor with classical Hodgkin lymphoma. This specimen was peripheral blood mononuclear cells (PBMCs), taken before the fourth cycle of nivolumab. The CDR3 DNA sequence: TGTGCCAGCAGCTTAGCAGGGACAGTTGGCTACACCTTC. Protein: CASSLAGTVGYTF.